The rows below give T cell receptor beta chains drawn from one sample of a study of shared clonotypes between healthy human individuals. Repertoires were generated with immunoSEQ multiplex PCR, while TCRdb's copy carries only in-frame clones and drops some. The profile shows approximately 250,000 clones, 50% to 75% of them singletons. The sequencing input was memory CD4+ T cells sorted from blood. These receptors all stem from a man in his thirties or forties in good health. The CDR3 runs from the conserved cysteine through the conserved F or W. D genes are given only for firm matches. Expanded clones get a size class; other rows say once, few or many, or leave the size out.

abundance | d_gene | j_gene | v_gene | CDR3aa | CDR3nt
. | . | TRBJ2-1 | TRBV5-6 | CASSFGQDLNEQFF | TGTGCCAGCAGCTTTGGGCAGGACTTGAATGAGCAGTTCTTC
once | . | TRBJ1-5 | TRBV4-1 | CASSQDKDQPQHF | TGCGCCAGCAGCCAAGATAAGGATCAGCCCCAGCATTTT
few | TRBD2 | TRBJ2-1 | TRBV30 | CAWSSQRESYNEQFF | TGTGCCTGGAGTTCGCAGCGGGAGTCCTACAATGAGCAGTTCTTC
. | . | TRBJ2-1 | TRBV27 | CASRPSRADSYNEQFF | TGTGCCAGCAGACCCTCAAGGGCGGACTCCTACAATGAGCAGTTCTTC
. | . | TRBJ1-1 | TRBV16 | CASSQSTKNTEAFF | TGTGCCAGCAGCCAATCAACGAAAAACACTGAAGCTTTCTTT
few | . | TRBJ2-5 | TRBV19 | CASRRGLFETQYF | TGTGCCAGTAGGAGGGGACTCTTCGAGACCCAGTACTTC
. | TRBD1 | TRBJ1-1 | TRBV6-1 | CASTRGRSDTEAFF | TGTGCCAGCACCAGGGGGCGATCGGACACTGAAGCTTTCTTT
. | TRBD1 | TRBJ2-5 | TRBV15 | CATSRTGAAKETQYF | TGTGCCACCAGCAGGACAGGGGCGGCCAAAGAGACCCAGTACTTC
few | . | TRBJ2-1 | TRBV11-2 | CASSFGSFYEQFF | TGTGCCAGCAGCTTCGGGAGCTTCTATGAGCAGTTCTTC
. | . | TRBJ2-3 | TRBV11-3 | CASSLDADTQYF | TGTGCCAGCAGCTTAGATGCAGATACGCAGTATTTT
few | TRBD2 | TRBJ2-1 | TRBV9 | CASSVVRGSEYDEQFF | TGTGCCAGCAGCGTAGTACGCGGGAGTGAGTACGATGAGCAGTTCTTC
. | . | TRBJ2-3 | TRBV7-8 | CASSFSGGKDTQYF | TGTGCCAGCAGCTTTAGTGGGGGGAAGGATACGCAGTATTTT
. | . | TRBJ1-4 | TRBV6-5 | CASTQVAGRYEKLFF | TGTGCCAGCACCCAGGTGGCGGGAAGATATGAAAAACTGTTTTTT
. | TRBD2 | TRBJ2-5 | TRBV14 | CASSSRTGGTQYF | TGTGCCAGCAGCTCCCGGACGGGGGGGACCCAGTACTTC
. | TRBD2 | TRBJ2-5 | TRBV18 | CASSPRTSGGLRETQYF | TGTGCCAGCTCACCTCGGACTAGCGGGGGGTTACGGGAGACCCAGTACTTC
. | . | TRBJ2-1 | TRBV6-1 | CASSGRGMARGNEQFF | TGTGCCAGCAGTGGACGCGGGATGGCCCGAGGAAATGAGCAGTTCTTC
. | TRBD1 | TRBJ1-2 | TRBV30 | CAWSVGTGYRYGYTF | TGTGCCTGGAGTGTCGGGACAGGGTATCGTTATGGCTACACCTTC
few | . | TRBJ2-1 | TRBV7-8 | CASSLALDGPDEQFF | TGTGCCAGCAGCTTAGCCCTCGACGGGCCCGATGAGCAGTTCTTC
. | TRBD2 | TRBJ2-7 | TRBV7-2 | CASSSTTSGRAYEQYF | TGTGCCAGCAGCTCAACTACTAGCGGGAGGGCGTACGAGCAGTACTTC
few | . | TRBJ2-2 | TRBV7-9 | CASRPGGGFSGELFF | TGTGCCAGCAGACCAGGGGGGGGGTTCTCCGGGGAGCTGTTTTTT
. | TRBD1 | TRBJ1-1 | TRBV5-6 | CASSPLDRGPNTEAFF | TGTGCCAGCAGCCCCCTCGACAGGGGCCCCAACACTGAAGCTTTCTTT
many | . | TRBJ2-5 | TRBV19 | CASSREREETQYF | TGTGCCAGTAGTCGGGAGAGGGAAGAGACCCAGTACTTC
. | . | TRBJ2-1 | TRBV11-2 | CASSLVGGRTIANEQFF | TGTGCCAGCAGCTTAGTTGGGGGGCGGACAATAGCGAATGAGCAGTTCTTC
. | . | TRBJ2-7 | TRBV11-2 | CASSLLATGTYEQYF | TGTGCCAGCAGCTTATTAGCTACAGGGACCTACGAGCAGTACTTC
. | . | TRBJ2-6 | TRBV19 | CASSPGQNRNSGANVLTF | TGTGCCAGTAGTCCCGGACAGAATAGAAACTCTGGGGCCAACGTCCTGACTTTC
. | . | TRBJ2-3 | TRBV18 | CASSPNPGDTQYF | TGTGCCAGCTCACCAAACCCGGGGGATACGCAGTATTTT
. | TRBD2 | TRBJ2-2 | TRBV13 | CASSFSGSGNGELFF | TGTGCCAGCAGCTTTAGCGGGAGTGGGAACGGGGAGCTGTTTTTT
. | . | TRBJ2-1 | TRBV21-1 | CASSNRTSGNDEQFF | TGTGCCAGCAGCAACCGGACTAGCGGGAATGATGAGCAGTTCTTC
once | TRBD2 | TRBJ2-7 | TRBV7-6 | CASSLGLRASGSGEQYF | TGTGCCAGCAGCTTAGGGCTCCGGGCTAGCGGGAGTGGCGAGCAGTACTTC
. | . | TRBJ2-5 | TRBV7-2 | CASSVHRTETQYF | TGTGCCAGCAGCGTCCACAGGACAGAGACCCAGTACTTC
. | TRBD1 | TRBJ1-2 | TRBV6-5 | CASRARDRGASF | TGTGCCAGCAGAGCCCGGGACAGGGGTGCATCATTC
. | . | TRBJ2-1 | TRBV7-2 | CASSSYNGLGKFF | TGTGCCAGCAGCTCCTACAACGGGCTCGGTAAGTTCTTC
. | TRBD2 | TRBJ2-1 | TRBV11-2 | CASSLEAGTSANEQFF | TGTGCCAGCAGCTTAGAAGCCGGGACTAGCGCCAATGAGCAGTTCTTC
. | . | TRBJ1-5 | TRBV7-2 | CASSVDSNQPQHF | TGTGCCAGCAGCGTAGACAGTAATCAGCCCCAGCATTTT
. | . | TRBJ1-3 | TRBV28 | CASSSAPTGNTIYF | TGTGCCAGCAGCTCAGCACCCACTGGAAACACCATATATTTT
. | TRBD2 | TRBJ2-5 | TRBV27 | CASSQAGGLETQYF | TGTGCCAGCAGTCAAGCGGGAGGATTGGAGACCCAGTACTTC
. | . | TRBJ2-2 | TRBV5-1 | CASSLEAGKAGELFF | TGCGCCAGCAGCTTGGAGGCAGGAAAGGCCGGGGAGCTGTTTTTT
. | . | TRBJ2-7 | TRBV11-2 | CASSFYEGWEQYF | TGTGCCAGCAGCTTTTACGAGGGGTGGGAGCAGTACTTC
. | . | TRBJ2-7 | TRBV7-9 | CASSAMSYEQYF | TGTGCCAGCAGCGCCATGTCCTACGAGCAGTACTTC
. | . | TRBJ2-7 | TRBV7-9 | CASSLAATGHEQYF | TGTGCCAGCAGCTTAGCCGCGACCGGACACGAGCAGTACTTC
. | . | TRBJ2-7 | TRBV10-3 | CAISPRGETYEQYF | TGTGCCATCTCCCCCAGGGGGGAAACCTACGAGCAGTACTTC
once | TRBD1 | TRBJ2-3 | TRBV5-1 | CASSGYGGQGMPDTQYF | TGCGCCAGCAGTGGGTATGGGGGACAGGGAATGCCAGATACGCAGTATTTT
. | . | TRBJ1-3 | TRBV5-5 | CASSLDVGRGVAGNTIYF | TGTGCCAGCAGCTTGGATGTAGGCAGGGGTGTCGCTGGAAACACCATATATTTT
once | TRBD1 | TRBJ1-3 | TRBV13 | CASSPGQGMASGNTIYF | TGTGCCAGCAGCCCAGGACAGGGGATGGCCTCTGGAAACACCATATATTTT
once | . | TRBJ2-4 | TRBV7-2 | CASSLGPPGPIAKNIQYF | TGTGCCAGCAGCTTAGGCCCACCGGGACCGATAGCCAAAAACATTCAGTACTTC
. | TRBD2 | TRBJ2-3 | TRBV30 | CASPSGSGADTQYF | TGTGCCTCGCCGAGCGGGAGTGGCGCAGATACGCAGTATTTT
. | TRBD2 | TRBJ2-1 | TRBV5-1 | CASRVSSGYNEQFF | TGCGCCAGCAGGGTGTCTAGCGGATACAATGAGCAGTTCTTC
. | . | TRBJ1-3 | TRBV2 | CASSDPAAPGQNTIYF | TGTGCCAGCAGTGACCCCGCTGCGCCGGGGCAAAACACCATATATTTT
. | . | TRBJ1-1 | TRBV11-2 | CASSLTGIDTEAFF | TGTGCCAGCAGCTTAACAGGGATAGACACTGAAGCTTTCTTT
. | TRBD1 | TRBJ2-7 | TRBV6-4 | CASSGGQGIRYEQYF | TGTGCCAGCAGTGGGGGACAGGGGATTCGTTACGAGCAGTACTTC
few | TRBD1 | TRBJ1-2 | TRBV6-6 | CASSSTRQGAEYGYTF | TGTGCCAGCAGTTCCACTCGACAGGGGGCTGAGTATGGCTACACCTTC